The 6 T cell receptor beta chains reported below all come from one sample, sequenced in a study of monozygotic twins with inflammatory bowel disease. TCRdb re-called the 5' RACE reads; one entry per CDR3 protein, DNA not given. Its listing shows 330,000 or so distinct CDR3 sequences. The sample was blood. All receptors derive from a human donor with ulcerative colitis or Crohn's disease, or a healthy co-twin of an affected twin (not recorded which).

The chain employs TRBV29-1 and TRBJ2-1; the TCRdb call, TRBD1, lacks DNA for checking. Germline V gene lookup returns CDR1 SQVTM and CDR2 ANQGSEA. The CDR3 is 14 residues long. CDR3 sequence reads: CSVEEWGLGNEQFF.

The J gene is TRBJ2-1, the V gene TRBV7-9; the D call from TCRdb, TRBD2, cannot be confirmed without DNA. Germline V gives CDR1 SEHNR, CDR2 FQNEAQ (reference sequence). This CDR3 is 14 amino acids long. Here the CDR3 reads CASRVRVGSGEQFF.

The chain recombines TRBV7-6 with TRBJ2-7; TCRdb outputs TRBD2, but without DNA this stays unchecked. The CDR3 runs 14 residues. Germline V lookup: CDR1 SGHVS, CDR2 FNYEAQ. CDR3 residues: CASNPGGSSYEQYF.

This chain uses TRBV12-3 or TRBV12-4 with TRBJ1-4; TCRdb's D call of TRBD1 is untestable without DNA. This CDR3 contains 15 residues. CDR3 sequence: CASSLAGTGGQKLFF.

The rearrangement uses TRBV20-1 and TRBJ2-4. The CDR3 consists of 16 residues. Germline V gives CDR1 DFQATT, CDR2 SNEGSKA (reference sequence). CDR3 in amino acids: CSARGLRDLAKNIQYF.

The V call is TRBV7-9, the J call TRBJ1-3; lacking DNA, the TRBD1 call made by TCRdb goes unchecked. The CDR3 is 16 amino acids. Germline-derived CDR1 and CDR2 are SEHNR and FQNEAQ (reference sequence). Here the CDR3 reads CASSLDAGVSGNTIYF.